This section outlines one T cell receptor beta chain sequence together with its context. Its antigen is still unknown. Per-base qualities were not stored, and no clone one base away is much larger. The method behind the library was the immunoSEQ multiplex PCR assay. TCRdb re-hosts the immuneACCESS table, in-frame sequences only. Its copies lack some clones; in the studies checked, an unresolved V gene accounts for under half of them, and the cause for the rest is not known. Here the sample has just over 150,000 clones; over 85% occur a single time. The ten largest clones add up to 2% to 2.5% of the sample. From a lookup of the germline V gene, CDR1 and CDR2 are SNHLY and FYNNEI. Trimming leaves V shorter by 6 bases and J shorter by 1 base, with the junction holding 6 bases beyond the gene matches. The CDR3 contains 15 residues, cysteine and phenylalanine counted. Only the CDR3 region is kept as DNA, spanning 45 bases read in frame from base 1.

These data originate in a study of control samples from healthy donors and cancer patients (dated by TCRdb to 2020 to 2021). The chain was built from TRBV2 and TRBJ2-3, and TRBD2 aligns with 8 junction nucleotides. This sequence originates from a man between 45 and 60 years old in good health. Sample: blood. The CDR3 region reads CASRVAGIGTDTQYF. The nucleotide sequence reads as follows: TGTGCCAGCAGAGTAGCGGGAATCGGCACAGATACGCAGTATTTT.